This TCR beta chain is from a study of post-analysis software for immune sequencing data. Unique molecular identifiers were present in the TCR beta cDNA libraries. TCRdb recomputed calls from the PCR reads with MiXCR, one row per CDR3 protein. The sample records 820,000 or so distinct CDR3 sequences, about 53% being singletons. The CDR3 consists of 18 residues. The germline V gene encodes CDR1 DFQATT and CDR2 SNEGSKA (reference sequence). V shed 5 bases, J shed 0 bases, and the junction held 13 bases outside the gene matches. Regarding this clonotype: As yet, its antigen is unknown.

Study findings and constraints: Samples from one preparation batch, clustered by F measure, grouped strongly together. Patients used about 5 TRBV segments, including TRBV5-6, TRBV5-1 and TRBV20-1, more often than controls.

The sample taken for sequencing was blood. The chain employs TRBV20-1 and TRBJ2-7, with 13 bases fitting TRBD2. This clonotype was obtained from a girl aged 10 to 17 with multiple sclerosis. CDR3 region: CSAAGQGLAGPSSYEQYF. In DNA, the CDR3 is TGCAGTGCTGCGGGACAGGGACTAGCGGGACCCAGCTCCTACGAGCAGTACTTC.